What follows is one T cell receptor (beta chain) and its context. The table came from immunoSEQ multiplex PCR; TCRdb's copy has only in-frame clones and leaves some out. The sample lists 100,000 to 130,000 clones, about 83% seen once, with under 5% in the top ten. Losses at the gene ends were 0 bases for V and 6 bases for J; bases not matched to a gene: 10. This CDR3 contains 18 residues. Germline V gene data show CDR1 as LNHNV and CDR2 as YYDKDF (reference sequence). The data derive from a study of blood T cell repertoires in COVID-19. Sequencing used peripheral blood. This clonotype originated in a woman in her 70s with acute or convalescent COVID-19. The rearrangement joins TRBV15 to TRBJ2-7, with 14 bases that match TRBD2. CDR3 DNA: TGTGCCACCAGCAGAGATAGAGCGGGACTAGCGGGAGCTGGCGAGCAGTACTTC. This translates into CATSRDRAGLAGAGEQYF.